This TCR beta chain was profiled in a study of blood T cell repertoires in COVID-19. Original handling: Estimated nucleated cell counts came from reference gene primer amplification. Generated by immunoSEQ multiplex PCR, the TCRdb table keeps only in-frame clones and is missing some. V and J calls and clone size are copied from that table; D and trimming were computed from the DNA. The top ten hold less than 11% of the sample, which has 200,000 to 250,000 clones, approximately 81% seen once. This clone was counted a few times. CDR1 and CDR2 from the germline V gene are MRHNA and SNTAGT. Trimming took 2 bases from V and 9 from J, leaving 14 bases between them. CDR3 length: 14 residues.

The rearrangement uses TRBV6-4 and TRBJ2-1; TRBD1 might be the D (6 bases). Input material: peripheral blood. This TCR was recovered from an elderly woman with acute or convalescent COVID-19. CDR3 sequence: CASSDQGWAGEQFF. The CDR3 DNA sequence: TGTGCCAGCAGTGACCAGGGGTGGGCCGGTGAGCAGTTCTTC.